This is a list of T cell receptor beta chains from one sample in a study of regulatory dendritic cells for organ transplantation. This table comes from immunoSEQ multiplex PCR, and its TCRdb copy is limited to in-frame clones, with some not included. The table has 25,000 to 30,000 clones, about four fifths seen once. Sequenced input: naive CD4+ T cells from blood. These receptors were collected from a human donor in good health. CDR3s include the opening cysteine and the closing phenylalanine or tryptophan. A D gene is named only where the DNA matches it firmly. The size of a clone is reported for some rows only, either as once, few or many, or as a class for expanded clones.

V,D,size,J,CDR3,DNA
TRBV5-1,NA,NA,TRBJ2-5,CASTPPNQGETQYF,TGCGCCAGCACTCCCCCAAATCAGGGAGAGACCCAGTACTTC
TRBV5-1,NA,NA,TRBJ1-3,CASSPQPGRSGNTIYF,TGCGCCAGCAGCCCACAGCCAGGGCGATCTGGAAACACCATATATTTT
TRBV7-2,TRBD2,NA,TRBJ2-3,CASSPGLAGSTDTQYF,TGTGCCAGCAGCCCAGGACTAGCGGGGAGCACAGATACGCAGTATTTT
TRBV19,NA,NA,TRBJ1-5,CASTEVTGSGNQPQHF,TGTGCCAGTACGGAAGTCACGGGGAGCGGCAATCAGCCCCAGCATTTT
TRBV9,NA,NA,TRBJ1-6,CASSPVAGNNSPLHF,TGTGCCAGCAGCCCCGTCGCAGGGAATAATTCACCCCTCCACTTT
TRBV19,TRBD1,few,TRBJ2-7,CASSMGQGYEQYF,TGTGCCAGTAGTATGGGACAGGGCTACGAGCAGTACTTC
TRBV4-1,TRBD1,NA,TRBJ2-1,CASRGDRGPYNEQFF,TGCGCCAGCAGGGGGGACAGGGGGCCTTACAATGAGCAGTTCTTC
TRBV2,NA,NA,TRBJ1-2,CASKGGGNGYTF,TGTGCCAGCAAAGGGGGGGGTAATGGCTACACCTTC
TRBV5-1,TRBD1,NA,TRBJ2-6,CASSPGQGAGANVLTF,TGCGCCAGCAGCCCTGGACAGGGGGCCGGGGCCAACGTCCTGACTTTC
TRBV18,TRBD1,NA,TRBJ1-1,CASSRTGGVGTEAFF,TGTGCCAGCTCCCGGACAGGGGGCGTAGGAACTGAAGCTTTCTTT
TRBV9,NA,few,TRBJ1-2,CASSPTGSPYGYTF,TGTGCCAGCAGCCCTACAGGGTCGCCCTATGGCTACACCTTC
TRBV19,TRBD1,NA,TRBJ1-4,CASRFGQAEKLFF,TGTGCCAGTAGATTTGGACAGGCTGAAAAACTGTTTTTT
TRBV19,TRBD2,NA,TRBJ2-7,CASSTRLAGTPAYEQYF,TGTGCCAGTAGTACGAGACTAGCGGGGACTCCCGCTTACGAGCAGTACTTC
TRBV6-1,TRBD1,NA,TRBJ1-2,CASGQGRGYTF,TGTGCCAGCGGACAGGGGCGTGGCTACACCTTC
TRBV21-1,NA,NA,TRBJ2-7,CASSKEGRVENEQYF,TGTGCCAGCAGCAAAGAGGGCAGGGTTGAGAACGAGCAGTACTTC
TRBV7-2,NA,NA,TRBJ2-5,CASSWRGRTAAAQETQYF,TGTGCCAGCAGCTGGAGGGGGCGGACCGCAGCCGCCCAAGAGACCCAGTACTTC
TRBV19,NA,NA,TRBJ1-2,CASAEVKNYGYTF,TGTGCCAGCGCCGAGGTTAAGAACTATGGCTACACCTTC
TRBV7-7,NA,NA,TRBJ2-3,CASSPGGAPNTQYF,TGTGCCAGCAGCCCCGGCGGGGCGCCTAATACGCAGTATTTT
TRBV21-1,NA,NA,TRBJ2-7,CASSPGQGSEFVHEQYF,TGTGCCAGCAGTCCGGGACAGGGTTCGGAGTTCGTACACGAGCAGTACTTC
TRBV7-2,TRBD1,NA,TRBJ2-7,CASSLVGQVTYEQYF,TGTGCCAGCAGCTTAGTGGGACAGGTGACCTACGAGCAGTACTTC
TRBV6-5,NA,NA,TRBJ2-4,CASSQYRVEQNIQYF,TGTGCCAGCAGCCAGTACAGGGTTGAACAAAACATTCAGTACTTC
TRBV4-1,NA,once,TRBJ2-1,CASSRPEGGAYNEQFF,TGCGCCAGCAGCCGGCCAGAGGGGGGGGCCTACAATGAGCAGTTCTTC
TRBV5-1,NA,NA,TRBJ2-6,CASSSRDGSSGANVLTF,TGCGCCAGCAGCAGCCGGGACGGGAGCTCTGGGGCCAACGTCCTGACTTTC
TRBV7-9,TRBD1,NA,TRBJ1-2,CASSSARTGGDGYTF,TGTGCCAGCAGCTCCGCACGGACAGGGGGTGATGGCTACACCTTC
TRBV2,TRBD1,NA,TRBJ2-1,CASSEYRGPNNEQFF,TGTGCCAGCAGTGAGTACAGGGGCCCGAACAATGAGCAGTTCTTC
TRBV9,TRBD1,NA,TRBJ1-3,CASSPPPIGTAGNTIYF,TGTGCCAGCAGCCCCCCCCCGATCGGGACAGCTGGAAACACCATATATTTT
TRBV15,TRBD1,NA,TRBJ1-4,CATSRDRERLFF,TGTGCCACCAGCAGGGACAGGGAGAGACTGTTTTTT
TRBV18,NA,NA,TRBJ2-2,CASSPSRNTGELFF,TGTGCCAGCTCACCATCTAGGAACACCGGGGAGCTGTTTTTT
TRBV5-5,NA,few,TRBJ1-1,CASSFGGETEAFF,TGTGCCAGCAGCTTTGGGGGGGAGACTGAAGCTTTCTTT
TRBV5-1,NA,once,TRBJ1-6,CASSTTGFVSYNSPLHF,TGCGCCAGCAGCACAACAGGATTTGTCTCCTATAATTCACCCCTCCACTTT
TRBV7-8,NA,NA,TRBJ1-6,CASSLIYSYNSPLHF,TGTGCCAGCAGCTTAATTTATTCCTATAATTCACCCCTCCACTTT
TRBV5-6,TRBD1,NA,TRBJ1-6,CASSQQGNNSPLHF,TGTGCCAGCAGCCAACAGGGGAATAATTCACCCCTCCACTTT
TRBV4-1,NA,NA,TRBJ1-1,CASSQRGQTRIEAFF,TGCGCCAGCAGCCAAAGAGGACAGACAAGGATTGAAGCTTTCTTT
TRBV5-4,NA,once,TRBJ1-3,CASSLIGAGNTIYF,TGTGCCAGCAGCTTAATAGGGGCTGGAAACACCATATATTTT
TRBV6-5,NA,once,TRBJ1-1,CASSYSGGNTEAFF,TGTGCCAGCAGTTACTCGGGGGGGAACACTGAAGCTTTCTTT
TRBV19,NA,NA,TRBJ2-7,CASSIQGSGEQYF,TGTGCCAGTAGTATACAGGGGTCGGGGGAGCAGTACTTC
TRBV18,NA,NA,TRBJ1-1,CASSPSGLGTEAFF,TGTGCCAGCTCACCATCAGGGTTAGGCACTGAAGCTTTCTTT
TRBV7-2,NA,NA,TRBJ2-2,CASSPFRGATGELFF,TGTGCCAGCAGCCCCTTCCGGGGGGCGACCGGGGAGCTGTTTTTT
TRBV18,TRBD1,NA,TRBJ2-2,CASSRGQGMNTGELFF,TGTGCCAGCTCACGGGGACAGGGAATGAACACCGGGGAGCTGTTTTTT
TRBV4-2,NA,NA,TRBJ2-4,CASSQESYIQYF,TGTGCCAGCAGCCAAGAGTCGTACATTCAGTACTTC
TRBV5-1,TRBD1,NA,TRBJ2-5,CASSLGRTGGGETQYF,TGCGCCAGCAGCTTGGGTAGGACAGGGGGCGGTGAGACCCAGTACTTC
TRBV5-1,TRBD1,NA,TRBJ1-1,CASSLLGTGGEAFF,TGCGCCAGCAGCCTACTCGGGACAGGGGGTGAAGCTTTCTTT
TRBV5-8,TRBD2,NA,TRBJ2-3,CASSATSGGNTDTQYF,TGTGCCAGCAGTGCGACTAGCGGGGGGAACACAGATACGCAGTATTTT
TRBV28,NA,NA,TRBJ2-2,CASSLGGTGSGELFF,TGTGCCAGCAGTTTGGGGGGGACAGGATCCGGGGAGCTGTTTTTT
TRBV19,NA,NA,TRBJ1-5,CASSIGANQPQHF,TGTGCCAGTAGTATCGGAGCGAATCAGCCCCAGCATTTT
TRBV4-3,TRBD1,NA,TRBJ2-1,CASSQESDRNNEQFF,TGCGCCAGCAGCCAAGAATCGGACAGGAACAATGAGCAGTTCTTC
TRBV7-9,NA,NA,TRBJ1-2,CASSLAQTNYGYTF,TGTGCCAGCAGCTTAGCACAGACCAACTATGGCTACACCTTC
TRBV7-3,NA,once,TRBJ2-3,CASSSAGGATQYF,TGTGCCAGCAGCTCCGCGGGTGGTGCTACGCAGTATTTT
TRBV10-3,TRBD1,NA,TRBJ1-1,CAISDRQNTEAFF,TGTGCCATTTCGGACAGGCAGAACACTGAAGCTTTCTTT
TRBV19,TRBD1,few,TRBJ1-1,CASSAGGQGTEAFF,TGTGCCAGTAGTGCCGGAGGACAGGGCACTGAAGCTTTCTTT
TRBV18,NA,NA,TRBJ1-2,CASSKFREDYGYTF,TGTGCCAGCTCAAAGTTTAGGGAGGACTATGGCTACACCTTC
TRBV11-3,NA,NA,TRBJ2-5,CASSSGSQETQYF,TGTGCCAGCAGCTCCGGGTCGCAAGAGACCCAGTACTTC
TRBV5-4,NA,NA,TRBJ2-3,CASSPGSRGADTQYF,TGTGCCAGCAGCCCGGGGAGCAGGGGGGCAGATACGCAGTATTTT
TRBV18,NA,NA,TRBJ1-5,CASSPGEDQPQHF,TGTGCCAGCTCACCAGGGGAGGATCAGCCCCAGCATTTT
TRBV6-1,TRBD1,NA,TRBJ1-5,CASMVGRTGIQPQHF,TGTGCCAGCATGGTGGGACGGACAGGGATCCAGCCCCAGCATTTT
TRBV6-5,TRBD2,NA,TRBJ2-1,CASRLAGGPFNEQFF,TGTGCCAGCAGACTAGCGGGGGGGCCATTTAATGAGCAGTTCTTC
TRBV6-6,NA,NA,TRBJ2-1,CASSYSRKEQFF,TGTGCCAGCAGTTACTCGAGGAAGGAGCAGTTCTTC
TRBV5-1,TRBD1,few,TRBJ2-5,CASSQGQGGMQETQYF,TGCGCCAGCAGCCAAGGACAGGGGGGGATGCAAGAGACCCAGTACTTC
TRBV7-2,NA,NA,TRBJ1-5,CASSLTPGQSQPQHF,TGTGCCAGCAGCTTAACCCCGGGACAAAGTCAGCCCCAGCATTTT
TRBV5-1,TRBD1,few,TRBJ1-2,CASSLGQAGGYTF,TGCGCCAGCAGCTTAGGACAGGCCGGTGGCTACACCTTC